This T cell receptor (beta chain) was retrieved from a study of blood T cells in healthy people across ages. Study observations and caveats: TCR beta diversity tracked closely with naive T cell percentage.

This CDR3 comprises 16 residues. Deletions cut 3 bases from V and 0 bases from J, with 14 bases between. Germline CDR1 and CDR2: SGHVS and FQNEAQ. Primed by a sample-barcoded 5' primer and a J-beta primer mix, a second PCR proceeded for 7 to 11 cycles. TCRdb used MiXCR to reprocess the 5' RACE reads, holding one entry per CDR3 protein. The table lists just under 750,000 distinct CDR3 sequences, 22% of them singletons. A remark on this clonotype: The target antigen is unknown.

Every sample yielded at least 7 million isolated PBMCs. The sequenced sample was blood. This sequence joins TRBV7-8 and TRBJ1-2, with D maybe TRBD1 (5 bases). The sequence derives from a man in his 70s in good health. Here the CDR3 DNA reads TGTGCCAGCAGCTTCCCCGCAGGGTCAGCTAACTATGGCTACACCTTC. Translated: CASSFPAGSANYGYTF.